Listed below are T cell receptor beta chains from one sample, sequenced in a study of graft-versus-host responses after intestinal transplantation. The protocol was immunoSEQ multiplex PCR, while the TCRdb copy is restricted to in-frame clones and leaves out a portion. Found here are fewer than 25,000 clones, about 55% of them singletons; the top ten hold over 1%. The specimen was alloreactive CD4+ T cells from a mixed lymphocyte reaction culture, collected before intestinal transplant. These TCRs come from a human patient who received an intestinal transplant. The CDR3 runs from the conserved cysteine through the conserved F or W.

>17|TRBJ2-2|TRBV4-1
CASSQGLAGGITGELFF
>12|TRBJ1-6|TRBV30
CAWASTDSPLHF
>15|TRBJ1-1|TRBV28
CASRKTGGLGTEAFF
>15|TRBJ2-1|TRBV7-2
CASRNTGTGANEQFF
>14|TRBJ2-1|TRBV2
CASSETSGTNEQFF
>15|TRBJ2-2|TRBV5-1
CASSFSGRATGELFF
>13|TRBJ2-7|TRBV19
CASSIMMPGEQYF
>14|TRBJ1-1|TRBV5-6
CASSRWGGGTEAFF
>15|TRBJ2-2|TRBV9
CASSSNPLAAGELFF
>14|TRBJ1-1|TRBV6-5
CASTRDRVGTEAFF
>16|TRBJ2-7|TRBV15
CATSRVGTRSSYEQYF
>14|TRBJ1-2|TRBV5-1
CASSLVDSFYGYTF
>13|TRBJ1-4|TRBV5-1
CASSLGYMEKLFF
>13|TRBJ2-3|TRBV30
CAYAPGQRGTQYF
>13|TRBJ1-2|TRBV9
CASSVGQGNGYTF
>16|TRBJ1-6|TRBV30
CAWSEGGLLYNSPLHF
>14|TRBJ2-2|TRBV5-6
CASRQGPNTGELFF
>15|TRBJ2-1|TRBV4-1
CASSQDSQGYNEQFF
>13|TRBJ1-1|TRBV11-2
CASSTRGGTEAFF
>18|TRBJ1-6|TRBV13
CASSFVGQASSYNSPLHF
>16|TRBJ1-2|TRBV29-1
CSVPRDRGLFSYGYTF
>14|TRBJ1-1|TRBV28
CASSLWAVNTEAFF
>16|TRBJ1-4|TRBV19
CASSVLRGQANEKLFF
>11|TRBJ1-2|TRBV5-6
CASRLGHGYTF
>15|TRBJ2-3|TRBV6-5
CASSYRRTSGDTQYF
>16|TRBJ2-7|TRBV18
CASSHLVGQQTGEQYF
>14|TRBJ2-7|TRBV5-1
CASSLYRGDYEQYF
>14|TRBJ2-7|TRBV5-4
CASSLKQGPYEQYF